These 2 T cell receptor beta chains came from one sample sequenced in a study of response to subunit inactivated influenza vaccine. Using its own MiXCR run on the RT-PCR reads, TCRdb lists one record per CDR3 protein. The sample lists 200,000 to 250,000 distinct CDR3 sequences; 12% were seen once. Sequencing used non-naive T cells sorted from PBMCs, obtained approximately 15 days before vaccination. These receptors all stem from a man aged 50 to 59 who received an inactivated influenza vaccine.

The chain joins TRBV15 to TRBJ1-3; D gene ambiguous. Germline lookup yields CDR1 LNHNV and CDR2 YYDKDF (reference sequence). The V end lost 6 bases, the J end lost 5 bases, and 5 bases lay between the germline ends. This CDR3 spans 11 amino acids. The CDR3 DNA reads as TGTGCCACCAGTAATAGAAACACCATATATTTT. This translates into CATSNRNTIYF.

V gene TRBV20-1 combines with J gene TRBJ2-7; D perhaps matches TRBD1 (5 bases). V was cut by 5 bases and J by 5 bases, with 13 bases left in between. Germline V CDR1 and CDR2: DFQATT, SNEGSKA (reference sequence). The CDR3 has 12 residues. The chain's CDR3 is CSAGARVDEQYF. DNA of the CDR3: TGCAGTGCTGGGGCCAGGGTGGACGAGCAGTACTTC.